This TCR beta chain stems from a study of blood T cell repertoires in COVID-19. Study background: Specimens from acute and convalescent COVID-19 originated in the United States, Italy and Spain. The cDNA or gDNA used as material had been derived from T cells, B-cell-depleted T cells, or PBMCs.

This CDR3 region has 20 residues. In the study's own analysis: Reference gene primer amplification gave nucleated cell count estimates. Clones were sequenced by immunoSEQ multiplex PCR, and TCRdb holds only the in-frame ones, with some missing. V, J and clone size are those of that table, while D and trimming were read from the DNA. The repertoire includes some 69,000 clones, 81% of them detected once, and approximately 20% sits in the top ten. This sequence originates from a woman in her 70s with acute or convalescent COVID-19. Input material: peripheral blood. The J gene is TRBJ2-1, the V gene TRBV21-1; the table's D call of TRBD2 was not tested on the DNA. TRBV21-1 has pseudogene status. In DNA, the CDR3 is TGTGCCAGCAGCAAAAGGGGAGAGCGGGAGAGTATATCTTCCTACAATGAGCAGTTCTTC. This translates into CASSKRGERESISSYNEQFF.